The 18 T cell receptor beta chains given below trace back to one sample, sequenced in a study of CD8+ T cells in alopecia areata. Documented treatment: oral pan-JAK inhibitor, 5-10 mg twice daily. Following extraction, RNA underwent reverse transcription to cDNA, which served as the sequencing template. The table came from immunoSEQ multiplex PCR; TCRdb's copy has only in-frame clones and leaves some out. This sample has 150,000 to 200,000 clones, with roughly 53% found just once. The sequencing used CD8+ T cells sorted from blood, collected at week 24, from a patient treated with tofacitinib. Receptors originate from a human donor with alopecia areata.

As to this clone: The junction shows a germline mismatch at one end, possibly a read error. The rearrangement joins TRBV7-2 to TRBJ2-5; tentative D call: TRBD1 (6 bases). There are 13 residues in the CDR3. CDR1 and CDR2 from the germline V gene are SGHTA and FQGNSA. The CDR3 bases are TGTGCCAGCAGCTTAGTGGGCAGGGGTCCTCCGGACTTC. Encoded protein: CASSLVGRGPPDF.

The chain employs TRBV13 and TRBJ2-4; D possibly corresponds to TRBD2 (5 bases). Looked up from germline, CDR1 is PRHDT and CDR2 is FYEKMQ (reference sequence). Trimming took off 5 bases at V and 9 bases at J, with 14 bases between the two ends. The CDR3 has 13 residues. The CDR3 loop reads CASSHTSEGIQYF. The CDR3 nucleotides read TGTGCCAGCAGCCACACTAGTGAGGGCATTCAGTACTTC.

This clone has more than one count but fewer than ten. The genes are TRBV7-2 and TRBJ1-2; 7 nucleotides line up with TRBD1. This CDR3 region has 17 residues. Trimming at V came to 2 bases and at J to 0 bases, leaving 9 bases not matched to a gene. CDR1 is SGHTA, CDR2 FQGNSA, per germline. CDR3 region: CASSLYLWDRANYGYTF. CDR3 sequence (DNA): TGTGCCAGCAGCTTATATCTGTGGGACAGAGCTAACTATGGCTACACCTTC.

The chain recombines TRBV6-5 with TRBJ1-2, with 7 bases fitting TRBD1. The CDR3 is made up of 15 amino acids. Trimming removed 0 bases from V and 3 bases from J; junction bases left unmatched: 4. CDR1 MNHEY and CDR2 SVGAGI come from the germline V gene. In DNA form, the CDR3 reads TGTGCCAGCAGTTACTCGACAGGGTTTGACTATGGCTACACCTTC. Residues: CASSYSTGFDYGYTF.

This chain joins TRBV30 and TRBJ2-7; D may match TRBD1 or TRBD2 (5 bases each). Trimming removed 0 bases from V and 0 bases from J, with 12 bases in between. Germline V CDR1 and CDR2: GTSNPN, SVGIG (reference sequence). The CDR3 spans 15 residues. The CDR3 loop reads CAWSVGDLSSYEQYF. The CDR3 DNA reads as TGTGCCTGGAGTGTAGGGGACCTGAGCTCCTACGAGCAGTACTTC.

This clone occurred a few times. The chain is built from TRBV2 and TRBJ2-1; 12 bases are a match to TRBD2. The trim removed 6 bases at V and 5 bases at J, leaving 8 bases unmatched. The V gene's germline CDR1 is SNHLY and CDR2 FYNNEI. The CDR3 totals 16 residues. The CDR3 reads CASRASSGGANNEQFF. In DNA, the CDR3 is TGTGCCAGCAGAGCGTCTAGCGGGGGGGCGAACAATGAGCAGTTCTTC.

This clone was picked up a small number of times. The V gene is TRBV6-5, the J gene TRBJ2-3, with D perhaps TRBD1 (6 bases). This CDR3 has 13 residues. V lost 9 bases and J lost 1, with 11 bases in between. Germline V gives CDR1 MNHEY, CDR2 SVGAGI. CDR3 in amino acids: CASEDSGTDTQYF. For the CDR3, the DNA is TGTGCCAGTGAGGACAGTGGCACAGATACGCAGTATTTT.

This chain links TRBV7-6 with TRBJ2-7; D is perhaps TRBD1 or TRBD2 (5 bases each). From germline, CDR1 is SGHVS and CDR2 FNYEAQ. The V gene lost 5 bases and the J gene lost 5 bases, with 16 bases spanning the gap. CDR3 length equals 14 residues. CDR3 region: CASSVGDGAHEQYF. CDR3 nucleotide sequence: TGTGCCAGCAGCGTGGGGGACGGGGCCCACGAGCAGTACTTC.

V and J are TRBV19 and TRBJ1-6; the D gene is possibly TRBD1 (5 bases). Between the trimmed V and J ends, which lost 10 bases and 7 bases, there was a span of 20 bases. Germline CDR1 is LNHDA and CDR2 is SQIVND (reference sequence). The CDR3 consists of 15 residues. In nucleotides, the CDR3 is TGTGCCACCAAAACAGGTACAAGGAAAAATTCACCCCTCCACTTT. It specifies CATKTGTRKNSPLHF.

This clone occurred a few times. The J gene is TRBJ1-1, the V gene TRBV29-1, with D hard to call. Trimming removed 2 bases at V and 1 base at J, with 5 bases between. The CDR3 contains 12 residues. Germline lookup yields CDR1 SQVTM and CDR2 ANQGSEA. This chain's CDR3 is CSVETSNTEAFF. As DNA, the CDR3 is TGCAGCGTTGAAACCTCGAACACTGAAGCTTTCTTT. Based on the CDR3 plus reference TRBV29-1 and TRBJ1-1, the full variable domain is SAVISQKPSRDICQRGTSLTIQCQVDSQVTMMFWYRQQPGQSLTLIATANQGSEATYESGFVIDKFPISRPNLTFSTLTVSNMSPEDSSIYLCSVETSNTEAFFGQGTRLTVV.

This chain joins TRBV7-9 and TRBJ2-1; D is perhaps TRBD1 (5 bases). CDR1 and CDR2 (germline): SEHNR, FQNEAQ (reference sequence). The CDR3 covers 12 residues. The V and J ends lost 7 bases and 5 bases respectively, with 9 bases between them. CDR3 DNA sequence: TGTGCCAGCACTTCAGGGAACAATGAGCAGTTCTTC. Translation gives CASTSGNNEQFF.

J is TRBJ1-1 and V is TRBV6-5; no definite D call. This CDR3 has 11 residues. Germline values: CDR1 MNHEY, CDR2 SVGAGI. V shed 10 bases and J shed 1 base, with 7 bases lying between them. CDR3 amino acids: CAIDWNTEAFF. The CDR3, as DNA: TGTGCCATCGATTGGAACACTGAAGCTTTCTTT.

This chain links TRBV30 with TRBJ1-1, with TRBD1 as a possible D gene (5 bases). Trimming stripped 4 bases from V and 3 bases from J, with 12 bases between. CDR3 length: 13 amino acids. From germline, CDR1 is GTSNPN and CDR2 SVGIG (reference sequence). The CDR3 coding sequence is TGTGCCTGGAACACAGGATATGACACTGAAGCTTTCTTT. Its protein product is CAWNTGYDTEAFF.

This clone came up a few times. This chain connects TRBV29-1 to TRBJ1-1; 10 bases are a match to TRBD1. The ends lost 5 bases at V and 4 bases at J; junction bases unmatched: 4. Germline CDR1 is SQVTM and CDR2 is ANQGSEA. CDR3 length: 13 amino acids. CDR3 region: CSVLTGGSTEAFF. CDR3 sequence (DNA): TGCAGCGTTTTGACAGGGGGCTCCACTGAAGCTTTCTTT.

This clone was seen more than once but under ten times. The V and J genes are TRBV5-6 and TRBJ2-5; the match to TRBD2 covers 9 bases. Trimming removed 1 base from V and 0 bases from J; junction bases left unmatched: 4. Germline-derived CDR1 and CDR2 are SGHDT and YYEEEE. The CDR3 loop spans 16 amino acids. In DNA, the CDR3 is TGTGCCAGCAGCTTGTGGCGGGGGGGCGACCAAGAGACCCAGTACTTC. This sequence encodes CASSLWRGGDQETQYF.

The rearrangement links TRBV30 to TRBJ2-3; D is undetermined. The CDR3 totals 12 residues. Germline values: CDR1 GTSNPN, CDR2 SVGIG (reference sequence). Trimming removed 6 bases from V and 10 bases from J, with 17 bases in between. In nucleotides, the CDR3 is TGTGCCTGTCTTACGCAGAGGTTGGCGCAGTATTTT. It yields the protein CACLTQRLAQYF.

The chain couples TRBV4-1 to TRBJ1-3; tentative D call: TRBD1 (6 bases). Between the trimmed V and J ends, which lost 1 base and 1 base, there was a span of 11 bases. The CDR3 is 16 amino acids. CDR1 MGHRA and CDR2 YSYEKL come from the germline V gene. DNA for the CDR3: TGCGCCAGCAGCCAAGTGCAGGGGAGGTCTGGAAACACCATATATTTT. Translating it yields CASSQVQGRSGNTIYF.

In its sample, this clone was seen a few times. The CDR3 DNA is TGTGCCAGCAGCCCGTCACCAGAAGCTTTCTTT. Amino acids: CASSPSPEAFF. This chain joins TRBV7-9 and TRBJ1-1; D uncertain. Trimming took off 5 bases at V and 8 bases at J, with 9 bases between the two ends. The CDR3 is 11 amino acids. Germline assignment: CDR1 SEHNR and CDR2 FQNEAQ (reference sequence).